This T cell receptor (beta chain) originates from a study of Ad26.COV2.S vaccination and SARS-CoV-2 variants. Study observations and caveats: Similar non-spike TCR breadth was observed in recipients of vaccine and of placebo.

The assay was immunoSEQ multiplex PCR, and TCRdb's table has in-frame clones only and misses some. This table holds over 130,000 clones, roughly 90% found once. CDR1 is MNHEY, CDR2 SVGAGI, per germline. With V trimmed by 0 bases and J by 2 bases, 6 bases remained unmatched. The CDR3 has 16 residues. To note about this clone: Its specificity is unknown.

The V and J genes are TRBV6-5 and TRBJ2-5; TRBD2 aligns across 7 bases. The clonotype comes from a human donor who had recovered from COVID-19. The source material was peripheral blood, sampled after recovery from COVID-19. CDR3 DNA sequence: TGTGCCAGCAGTTACTCTGGGGGGGGAAATCAAGAGACCCAGTACTTC. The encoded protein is CASSYSGGGNQETQYF.